Below are 10 T cell receptor beta chains sequenced from a single sample in a study of shared clonotypes between healthy human individuals (TCRdb year 2020). The library was produced with the immunoSEQ multiplex PCR assay. Imported from immuneACCESS, the table was reduced by TCRdb to in-frame sequences with V and J called. These copies leave out some clones; in studies compared against another copy, an unresolved V gene accounts for under half, and the cause of the remainder is not known. Recorded for this sample are about 2.4 million clones; 90% to 95% of them occurred a single time. The leading ten clones occupy 0.14% of the sample. Specimen: naive CD4+ T cells sorted from blood. Read against the paper, the sample's cell subset or site label means: CD45RA+ positively selected. The receptors were sampled from a man aged 18 to 30 in good health.

This chain connects TRBV5-1 to TRBJ2-7; 8 bases line up with TRBD2. The CDR3 covers 15 residues. Looked up from germline, CDR1 is SGHRS and CDR2 is YFSETQ. With V trimmed by 4 bases and J by 8 bases, 14 bases remained unmatched. The DNA for the CDR3 is TGCGCCAGCAGCCCCACGGGGGGGAAAGTTAATCAGCAGTACTTC. Translation: CASSPTGGKVNQQYF.

CDR3 sequence (DNA): TGCGCCAGCAGCCCGGAGGTAAGCACCTACGAGCAGTACTTC. It codes for CASSPEVSTYEQYF. The chain couples TRBV5-1 to TRBJ2-7, with TRBD2 as a possible D gene (5 bases). Trimming removed 4 bases at V and 2 bases at J, with 13 bases between. Germline V CDR1 and CDR2: SGHRS, YFSETQ. This CDR3 contains 14 residues.

The genes are TRBV30 and TRBJ2-3; D is undetermined. The CDR3 consists of 14 residues. In germline, CDR1 is GTSNPN, CDR2 SVGIG (reference sequence). The V end lost 0 bases, the J end lost 2 bases, and 9 bases lay between the germline ends. The CDR3 region is CAWSVAGYTDTQYF. The CDR3 bases are TGTGCCTGGAGTGTGGCAGGCTACACAGATACGCAGTATTTT.

This chain joins TRBV6-4 and TRBJ2-2; 8 bases are shared with TRBD1. The germline V gene encodes CDR1 MRHNA and CDR2 SNTAGT. Germline trimming cut 6 bases from V and 2 bases from J; bases unmatched to any gene: 5. The CDR3 has 15 amino acids. The CDR3 bases are TGTGCCAGCAGAATGGACAGGGACAACACCGGGGAGCTGTTTTTT. Residues: CASRMDRDNTGELFF.

The chain is built from TRBV25-1 and TRBJ1-1; tentative D call: TRBD1 (5 bases). This CDR3 contains 14 residues. The V gene's germline CDR1 is MGHDK and CDR2 SYGVNS. Trimming took off 3 bases at V and 1 base at J, with 9 bases between the two ends. The CDR3 here is CASSEGPPNTEAFF. CDR3 sequence (DNA): TGTGCCAGCAGTGAGGGACCGCCGAACACTGAAGCTTTCTTT.

Comments on this clone: The sample carries other DNA sequences with the same CDR3. This chain uses TRBV5-4 with TRBJ1-2; the D gene is possibly TRBD1 (6 bases). Looked up from germline, CDR1 is SGHNT and CDR2 is YYREEE (reference sequence). The CDR3 covers 14 residues. Trimming pared 5 bases from V and 2 bases from J, leaving 13 bases between. The CDR3 loop is CASRSGGENYGYTF. The DNA for the CDR3 is TGTGCCAGCAGATCTGGGGGCGAGAACTATGGCTACACCTTC.

The genes are TRBV9 and TRBJ1-2; 9 bases line up with TRBD1. The CDR3 totals 15 residues. Germline CDR1 is SGDLS and CDR2 is YYNGEE. The V and J ends lost 3 bases and 3 bases, in that order; junction bases with no gene match: 6. CDR3 sequence: CASSAGQGFDYGYTF. In nucleotides, the CDR3 is TGTGCCAGCAGCGCGGGACAGGGTTTCGACTATGGCTACACCTTC. Complete variable domain (other parts from reference TRBV9 and TRBJ1-2): DSGVTQTPKHLITATGQRVTLRCSPRSGDLSVYWYQQSLDQGLQFLIQYYNGEERAKGNILERFSAQQFPDLHSELNLSSLELGDSALYFCASSAGQGFDYGYTFGSGTRLTVV.

The chain combines TRBV5-1 with TRBJ1-2; 7 bases align to TRBD1. The germline V gene encodes CDR1 SGHRS and CDR2 YFSETQ. The V and J ends lost 4 bases and 4 bases, in that order; junction bases with no gene match: 7. The CDR3 length is 14 residues. CDR3 in amino acids: CASSPAGGGYGYTF. CDR3 DNA: TGCGCCAGCAGCCCAGCAGGGGGTGGCTATGGCTACACCTTC.

V gene TRBV7-9 combines with J gene TRBJ2-5; D may correspond to TRBD1 or TRBD2 (5 bases each). The V end lost 1 base, the J end lost 5 bases, and 14 bases lay between the germline ends. CDR1 is SEHNR, CDR2 FQNEAQ, per germline (reference sequence). The CDR3 spans 15 residues. The CDR3 DNA reads TGTGCCAGCAGCTTAGGGGGGACGGATGGGGAGACCCAGTACTTC. This codes for CASSLGGTDGETQYF.

The rearrangement uses TRBV6-1 and TRBJ1-2; D gene unclear. V lost 1 base and J 6 bases, leaving 15 bases between the germline ends. This CDR3 is 15 amino acids long. The germline V gene has CDR1 MNHNS and CDR2 SASEGT. CDR3 sequence: CASSEVVVDTNGYTF. The DNA of the CDR3 is TGTGCCAGCAGTGAAGTGGTGGTAGATACGAATGGCTACACCTTC.